This T cell receptor (beta chain) was found in a study of T cells expressing NK-cell markers (dated by TCRdb to the early 2020s). Study-wide context: In sorted CD3+CD56+NKG2C+, CD3+CD56+NKG2C- and CD3+CD56-NKG2C+ T-cell subsets from several donors, TCR beta-chain repertoires were profiled. Of the eight sequenced donors, seven were found to be HCMV-seropositive and one was found to be HCMV-seronegative. The eight sequenced donors were randomly selected healthy volunteers, three men and five women. Libraries were sequenced as 2 x 150 bp reads on Illumina HiSeq 2000/2500, MiSeq or NextSeq.

Comments on this clonotype: No cognate antigen has been identified for it.

The sample was run on an Illumina HiSeq 2000. TCR beta cDNA libraries were prepared using 5'RACE template switching, which introduced a universal primer site and unique molecular identifiers. Priming for cDNA synthesis came from the TCR beta constant segment, and two successive PCR amplification steps followed. As for the authors' bioinformatics: MIGEC was used to demultiplex reads and group reads by UMI, and MiTCR was used to assemble and quantify clonotypes. To remove erroneous sequences, TCR cDNA sequences were retained only when supported by two or more reads. The tcR package was used for downstream repertoire analysis, and clonotypes were matched across fractions by CDR3 nucleotide sequence plus V segment. VDJmatch was used to annotate antigen specificity against VDJdb, with one amino acid substitution in CDR3 permitted. The reads went through TCRdb reprocessing, and each CDR3 protein sequence gets one entry with no DNA. TCRdb, not the authors, supplied the V and J calls. The sample's table lists a count of over 350,000 distinct CDR3 sequences. Around a tenth of the sample comes from the top ten.

The full study reports these points: For roughly six donors, the dominant CD3+CD56+NKG2C+ clonotypes were among the top 10 CD8+ clonotypes and accounted for roughly 1.0-8% of CD8+ T cells. Those dominant clonotypes were again the most abundant among CD3+CD56-NKG2C+ cells in several donors, at about 25-60.1%. Whether the expanded NKG2C-expressing T cell clones were specific for HCMV antigens remained unclear.

To determine HCMV serostatus, a commercial ELISA kit was used to detect HCMV-specific IgG in serum. Peripheral blood mononuclear cells were isolated from blood by Ficoll density gradient centrifugation. The CDR3 starts with the cysteine, ends with the phenylalanine, and has 13 residues. DNA was not recorded. The V and J segments used are TRBV21-1 and TRBJ2-1; the D call from TCRdb, TRBD2, cannot be confirmed without DNA. TRBV21-1 is given as a pseudogene. This receptor was taken from a woman aged 50 to 60 in good health. Donor details come from another sample of the same person, matched by shared clones. The sample comprised blood T cells: a sorted CD56 or NKG2C T cell subset, CD4+ or CD8+ T cells, or bulk PBMC T cells (not recorded which). CDR3 reads: CASSISGGGRQFF.